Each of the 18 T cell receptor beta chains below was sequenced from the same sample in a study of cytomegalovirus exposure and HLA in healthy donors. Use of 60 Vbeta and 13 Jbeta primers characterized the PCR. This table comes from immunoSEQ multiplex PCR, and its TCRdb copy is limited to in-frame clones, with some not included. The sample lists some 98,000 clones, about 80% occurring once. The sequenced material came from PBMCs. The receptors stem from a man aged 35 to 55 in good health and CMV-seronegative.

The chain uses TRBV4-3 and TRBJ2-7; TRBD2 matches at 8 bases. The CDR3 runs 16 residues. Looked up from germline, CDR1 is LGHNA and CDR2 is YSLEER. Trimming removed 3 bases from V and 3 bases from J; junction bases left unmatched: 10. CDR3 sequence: CASSQGEAGGFYEQYF. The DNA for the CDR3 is TGCGCCAGCAGCCAGGGGGAGGCGGGGGGCTTCTACGAGCAGTACTTC.

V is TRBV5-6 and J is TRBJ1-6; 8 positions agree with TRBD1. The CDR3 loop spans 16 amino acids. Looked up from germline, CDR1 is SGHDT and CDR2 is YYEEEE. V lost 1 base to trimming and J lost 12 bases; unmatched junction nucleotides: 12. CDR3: CASSLRRQGLWGPLHF. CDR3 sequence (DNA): TGTGCCAGCAGCTTGCGGAGACAGGGGCTGTGGGGACCCCTCCACTTT.

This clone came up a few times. CDR3 sequence reads: CASSLEAGPSYEQYF. For the CDR3, the DNA is TGTGCCAGCAGCTTAGAAGCGGGACCCTCCTACGAGCAGTACTTC. The V call is TRBV7-9, the J call TRBJ2-5; TRBD2 matches at 7 bases. The end of the DNA aligns better with TRBJ2-7, so the J call may be wrong. Germline CDR1 is SEHNR and CDR2 is FQNEAQ (reference sequence). The CDR3 runs to 15 residues.

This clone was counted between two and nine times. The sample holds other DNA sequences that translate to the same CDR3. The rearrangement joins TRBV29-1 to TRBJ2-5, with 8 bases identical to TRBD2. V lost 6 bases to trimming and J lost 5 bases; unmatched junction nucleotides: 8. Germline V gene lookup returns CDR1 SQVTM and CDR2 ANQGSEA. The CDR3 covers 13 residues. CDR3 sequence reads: CSVIAGLTETQYF. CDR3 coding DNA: TGCAGCGTAATAGCGGGACTCACTGAGACCCAGTACTTC.

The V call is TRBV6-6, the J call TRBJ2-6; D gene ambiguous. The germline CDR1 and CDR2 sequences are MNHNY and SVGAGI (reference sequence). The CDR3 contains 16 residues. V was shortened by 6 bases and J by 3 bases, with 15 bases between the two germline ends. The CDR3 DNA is TGTGCCAGCAGAGCGCTGGGTGCTGGTGGGGCCAACGTCCTGACTTTC. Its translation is CASRALGAGGANVLTF.

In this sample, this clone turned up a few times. This chain's CDR3 is CASSLWNPRDRRLGANVLTF. CDR3 sequence (DNA): TGTGCCAGCAGTTTATGGAATCCCCGGGACAGACGACTTGGGGCCAACGTCCTGACTTTC. This rearrangement joins TRBV28 to TRBJ2-6, with 7 bases lining up with TRBD1. Germline V CDR1 and CDR2: MDHEN, SYDVKM. The CDR3 extends over 20 amino acids. J gave up 3 bases and V 0 bases, and 14 bases lay outside the gene matches.

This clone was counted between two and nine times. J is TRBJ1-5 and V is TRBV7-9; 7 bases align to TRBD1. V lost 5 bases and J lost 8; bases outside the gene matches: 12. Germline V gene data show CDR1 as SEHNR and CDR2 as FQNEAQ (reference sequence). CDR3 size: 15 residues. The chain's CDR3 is CASSPTGTAHEPQHF. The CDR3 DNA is TGTGCCAGCAGCCCAACGGGGACAGCCCACGAGCCCCAGCATTTT.

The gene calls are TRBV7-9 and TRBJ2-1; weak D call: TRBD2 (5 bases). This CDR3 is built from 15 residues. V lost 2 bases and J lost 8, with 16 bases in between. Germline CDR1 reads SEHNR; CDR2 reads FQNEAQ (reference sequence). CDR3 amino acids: CASSLNQRSWDEQFF. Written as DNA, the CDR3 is TGTGCCAGCAGCTTAAATCAGCGGAGCTGGGATGAGCAGTTCTTC.

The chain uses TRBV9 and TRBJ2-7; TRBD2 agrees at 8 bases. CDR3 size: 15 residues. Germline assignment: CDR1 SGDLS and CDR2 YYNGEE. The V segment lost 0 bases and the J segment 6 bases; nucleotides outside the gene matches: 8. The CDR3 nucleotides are TGTGCCAGCAGCGTAGCCGGGGGGGGCAACCGCGAGCAGTACTTC. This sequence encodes CASSVAGGGNREQYF.

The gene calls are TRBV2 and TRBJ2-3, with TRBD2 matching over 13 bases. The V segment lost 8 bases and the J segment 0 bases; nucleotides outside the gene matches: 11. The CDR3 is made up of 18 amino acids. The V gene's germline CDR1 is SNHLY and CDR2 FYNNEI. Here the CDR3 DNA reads TGTGCCAGCCTTACCGGGACTAGCGGGGATATTAGCACAGATACGCAGTATTTT. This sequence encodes CASLTGTSGDISTDTQYF. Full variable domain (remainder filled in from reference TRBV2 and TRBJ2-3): EPEVTQTPSHQVTQMGQEVILRCVPISNHLYFYWYRQILGQKVEFLVSFYNNEISEKSEIFDDQFSVERPDGSNFTLKIRSTKLEDSAMYFCASLTGTSGDISTDTQYFGPGTRLTVL.

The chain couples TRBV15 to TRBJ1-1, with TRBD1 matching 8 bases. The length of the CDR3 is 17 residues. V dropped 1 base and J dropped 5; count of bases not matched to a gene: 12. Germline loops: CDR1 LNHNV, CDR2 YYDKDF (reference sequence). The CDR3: CATSRGAAKTGVTEAFF. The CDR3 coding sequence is TGTGCCACCAGCAGAGGCGCTGCTAAGACAGGGGTAACTGAAGCTTTCTTT.

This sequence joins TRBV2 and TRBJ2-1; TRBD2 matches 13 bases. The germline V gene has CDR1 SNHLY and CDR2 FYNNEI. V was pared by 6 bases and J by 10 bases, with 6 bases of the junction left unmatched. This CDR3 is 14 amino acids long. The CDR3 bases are TGTGCCAGCAGCGGACTAGCGGGAGAGCGCGAGCAGTTCTTC. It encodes CASSGLAGEREQFF.

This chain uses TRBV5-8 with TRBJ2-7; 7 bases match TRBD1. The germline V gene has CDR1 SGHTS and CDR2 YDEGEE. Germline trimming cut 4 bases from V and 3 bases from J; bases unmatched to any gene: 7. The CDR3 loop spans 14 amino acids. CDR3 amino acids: CASSPSRDSYEQYF. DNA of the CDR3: TGTGCCAGCAGCCCGAGCCGGGACAGCTACGAGCAGTACTTC.

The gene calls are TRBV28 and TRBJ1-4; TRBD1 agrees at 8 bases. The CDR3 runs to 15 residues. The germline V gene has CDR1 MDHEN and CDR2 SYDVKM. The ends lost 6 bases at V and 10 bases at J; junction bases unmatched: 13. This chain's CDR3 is CASSPTGQGGRKLFF. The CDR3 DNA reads TGTGCCAGCAGCCCTACAGGACAGGGAGGGAGAAAACTGTTTTTT.

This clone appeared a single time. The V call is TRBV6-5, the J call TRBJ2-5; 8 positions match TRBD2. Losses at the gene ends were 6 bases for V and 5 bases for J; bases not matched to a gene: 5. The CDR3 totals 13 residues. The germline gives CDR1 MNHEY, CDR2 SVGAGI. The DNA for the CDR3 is TGTGCCAGCAGGGATAGCGGGGCCGAGACCCAGTACTTC. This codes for CASRDSGAETQYF.

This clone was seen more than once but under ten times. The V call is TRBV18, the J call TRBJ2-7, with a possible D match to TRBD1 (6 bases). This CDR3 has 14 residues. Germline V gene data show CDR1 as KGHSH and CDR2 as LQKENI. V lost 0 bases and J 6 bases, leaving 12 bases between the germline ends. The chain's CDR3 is CASSPPYRDGEQYF. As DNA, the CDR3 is TGTGCCAGCTCACCACCTTACAGGGACGGCGAGCAGTACTTC.

Here the CDR3 reads CASSPRGQEYYEQYF. The DNA of the CDR3 is TGTGCCAGCAGCCCTCGAGGACAGGAGTACTACGAGCAGTACTTC. The V and J genes are TRBV4-2 and TRBJ2-7, with 7 bases fitting TRBD1. The CDR3 loop spans 15 amino acids. V trimming: 4 bases; J trimming: 3 bases; junction bases outside the gene matches: 9. Germline CDR1 and CDR2: LGHNA and YNFKEQ.

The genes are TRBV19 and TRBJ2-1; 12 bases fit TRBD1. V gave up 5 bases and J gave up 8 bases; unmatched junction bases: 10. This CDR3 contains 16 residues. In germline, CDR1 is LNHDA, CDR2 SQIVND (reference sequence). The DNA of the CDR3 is TGTGCCAGTAGTGAACCGGGACAGGGGGCGTTGGATGAGCAGTTCTTC. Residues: CASSEPGQGALDEQFF.